The 20 T cell receptor beta chains reported below all come from one sample, sequenced in a study of Graves' ophthalmopathy and Graves' hyperthyroidism. RNA transcripts were the template, and TCR beta CDR3 regions were amplified from them. RT-PCR was first run with HTBI primers, then multiplex PCR in a second round. One entry per CDR3 protein results from TCRdb running MiXCR on the multiplex PCR reads. This table has approximately 540,000 distinct CDR3 sequences, 39% appearing once. Specimen: peripheral blood or thyroid tissue (not recorded which). Source of these receptors: an adult man with Graves' hyperthyroidism.

This clonotype was recorded many times. V usage is TRBV29-1 and J usage is TRBJ1-2; maybe TRBD1 (6 bases). The CDR3 spans 15 residues. Trimming left V 1 base short and J 2 bases short, with 14 bases between. Germline CDR1 and CDR2: SQVTM and ANQGSEA. The CDR3 here is CSVEVEGDPNYGYTF. CDR3 DNA: TGCAGCGTTGAAGTGGAGGGGGATCCCAACTATGGCTACACCTTC.

This chain joins TRBV4-1 and TRBJ2-4; D may correspond to TRBD1 or TRBD2 (5 bases each). Germline CDR1 reads MGHRA; CDR2 reads YSYEKL. The CDR3 has 15 residues. V lost 0 bases and J lost 9, with 15 bases in between. CDR3 residues: CASSQDQRGASIQYF. The CDR3, as DNA: TGCGCCAGCAGCCAAGATCAGAGGGGCGCGAGCATTCAGTACTTC.

The CDR3 region is CASSPDRGVTEAFF. DNA of the CDR3: TGTGCCAGCTCACCCGACAGGGGTGTAACTGAAGCTTTCTTT. The gene calls are TRBV18 and TRBJ1-1; 8 bases are shared with TRBD1. Germline lookup yields CDR1 KGHSH and CDR2 LQKENI. The V and J ends lost 3 bases and 5 bases, in that order; junction bases with no gene match: 5. The CDR3 length is 14 residues.

The gene calls are TRBV7-9 and TRBJ2-5; the match to TRBD1 covers 8 bases. Germline CDR1 and CDR2: SEHNR and FQNEAQ (reference sequence). CDR3 length equals 13 residues. Trimming took 5 bases from V and 4 from J; bases not matched to a gene: 3. The CDR3 is CASSKQGVETQYF. CDR3 bases: TGTGCCAGCAGCAAACAGGGGGTAGAGACCCAGTACTTC.

This clonotype came up a few times. CDR3: CASSFAGAFTGELFF. The CDR3 DNA follows: TGTGCCAGCAGCTTCGCAGGGGCCTTCACCGGGGAGCTGTTTTTT. The genes are TRBV7-3 and TRBJ2-2; possible D gene TRBD1, 6 bases. V shed 3 bases and J shed 4 bases, with 12 bases lying between them. Germline-derived CDR1 and CDR2 are SGHTA and FQGTGA. The CDR3 has 15 amino acids.

This clonotype was detected ten times or more. The chain employs TRBV11-2 and TRBJ2-7, with D maybe TRBD2 (6 bases). The CDR3 sequence is 13 residues long. Germline V gene data show CDR1 as SGHAT and CDR2 as FQNNGV. V shed 5 bases and J shed 4 bases, with 12 bases lying between them. CDR3 protein: CASSVGTFYEQYF. In nucleotides, the CDR3 is TGTGCCAGCAGCGTCGGGACTTTTTACGAGCAGTACTTC.

The table lists this clonotype with a few counts. This chain links TRBV7-3 with TRBJ2-7, with TRBD2 identical over 10 bases. Trimming removed 2 bases from V and 5 bases from J; junction bases left unmatched: 12. CDR1 and CDR2 from the germline V gene are SGHTA and FQGTGA. The CDR3 runs to 17 residues. CDR3 DNA: TGTGCCAGCAGCTTAGGGCCCGGGGGGACTAGCGTCCACGAGCAGTACTTC. Translation: CASSLGPGGTSVHEQYF.

This clonotype showed up many times. This chain links TRBV20-1 with TRBJ2-7; 11 bases map to TRBD2. J lost 7 bases, V lost 3 bases, and 8 bases had no gene match. The CDR3 has 14 amino acids. Germline V gene sequence: CDR1 DFQATT, CDR2 SNEGSKA (reference sequence). The chain's CDR3 is CSASLAGGPWEQYF. The CDR3 nucleotides read TGCAGTGCTAGCTTAGCGGGAGGGCCGTGGGAGCAGTACTTC.

The chain employs TRBV4-2 and TRBJ1-1; D gene unclear. Trimming left V 0 bases short and J 1 base short, with 15 bases between. The CDR3 runs to 17 residues. Germline values: CDR1 LGHNA, CDR2 YNFKEQ. CDR3 residues: CASSQDPVGPGNTEAFF. CDR3 nucleotides: TGTGCCAGCAGCCAAGATCCGGTAGGGCCCGGGAACACTGAAGCTTTCTTT.

On this clonotype itself: The final CDR3 position lacks the conserved phenylalanine or tryptophan, pointing to a likely read error. Because the CDR3's place on the DNA is in doubt, the DNA is left out and the CDR3 is given as listed by TCRdb. The V and J genes are TRBV10-3 and TRBJ1-1. The CDR3 is 8 residues long, ends included. Germline V lookup: CDR1 ENHRY, CDR2 SYGVKD. The CDR3 loop reads CAISEKAG.

This clonotype has at least ten counts. The chain uses TRBV12-3 or TRBV12-4 and TRBJ1-5; no reliable D call. This CDR3 contains 14 residues. V was trimmed by 8 bases and J by 2 bases, leaving 13 bases between them. CDR3 coding DNA: TGTGCCAGCTGCACTGACGGAGGCAATCAGCCCCAGCATTTT. Its protein is CASCTDGGNQPQHF.

The chain couples TRBV7-6 to TRBJ2-1, with 11 nucleotides matching TRBD2. This CDR3 has 14 residues. V was clipped by 7 bases and J by 8 bases; unmatched bases: 7. Germline CDR1 reads SGHVS; CDR2 reads FNYEAQ. The CDR3 sequence: CASNSLAGDHEQFF. The CDR3 nucleotides are TGTGCCAGCAATTCACTAGCGGGAGACCATGAGCAGTTCTTC.

This rearrangement joins TRBV7-8 to TRBJ2-2, with no clear D. Trimming took 1 base from V and 5 from J, leaving 8 bases between them. The germline V gene encodes CDR1 SGHVS and CDR2 FQNEAQ. CDR3 length: 14 residues. The chain's CDR3 is CASSLGTWTGELFF. Here the CDR3 DNA reads TGTGCCAGCAGCTTAGGCACGTGGACCGGGGAGCTGTTTTTT. The full variable domain, in which reference TRBV7-8 and TRBJ2-2 provide the parts outside the CDR3, is GAGVSQSPRYKVAKRGQDVALRCDPISGHVSLFWYQQALGQGPEFLTYFQNEAQLDKSGLPSDRFFAERPEGSVSTLKIQRTQQEDSAVYLCASSLGTWTGELFFGEGSRLTVL.

V is TRBV27 and J is TRBJ2-7; D gene uncertain. Trimming pared 8 bases from V and 0 bases from J, leaving 5 bases between. This CDR3 is 11 amino acids long. In germline, CDR1 is MNHEY, CDR2 SMNVEV (reference sequence). CDR3 loop: CASQNSYEQYF. CDR3 coding DNA: TGTGCCAGCCAGAACTCCTACGAGCAGTACTTC.

This chain links TRBV4-1 with TRBJ1-5; 11 nucleotides match TRBD1. Germline trimming cut 0 bases from V and 6 bases from J; bases unmatched to any gene: 4. Germline values: CDR1 MGHRA, CDR2 YSYEKL. The length of the CDR3 is 16 residues. The CDR3 DNA sequence: TGCGCCAGCAGCCAAGAAGGACAGGGGGCTAGTCAGCCCCAGCATTTT. Encoded protein: CASSQEGQGASQPQHF.

The V and J genes are TRBV29-1 and TRBJ2-2, with a possible D match to TRBD2 (6 bases). Trimming took off 8 bases at V and 8 bases at J, with 12 bases between the two ends. The CDR3 extends over 11 amino acids. CDR1 is SQVTM and CDR2 is ANQGSEA in the germline V gene. Here the CDR3 reads CSLGGQGELFF. CDR3 in DNA: TGCAGCTTGGGAGGCCAAGGGGAGCTGTTTTTT.

The table lists this clonotype with a few counts. This chain links TRBV5-5 with TRBJ2-7, with D hard to call. Trimming removed 2 bases from V and 0 bases from J, with 9 bases in between. CDR3 length equals 14 residues. Germline V lookup: CDR1 SGHKS, CDR2 YYEKEE (reference sequence). CDR3 nucleotide sequence: TGTGCCAGCAGCTTAGTAGGGTTCTCCTACGAGCAGTACTTC. This translates into CASSLVGFSYEQYF.

This rearrangement joins TRBV20-1 to TRBJ2-7; weak D call: TRBD1 (5 bases). CDR1 and CDR2 from the germline V gene are DFQATT and SNEGSKA (reference sequence). There are 14 residues in the CDR3. V was shortened by 1 base and J by 7 bases, with 17 bases between the two germline ends. The CDR3 here is CSARADSDYNEQYF. CDR3 nucleotides: TGCAGTGCTAGAGCAGACAGTGATTACAATGAGCAGTACTTC.

This clonotype was found many times. The chain carries TRBV2 and TRBJ1-4, with D unclear. Germline V gene sequence: CDR1 SNHLY, CDR2 FYNNEI. The V end lost 6 bases, the J end lost 12 bases, and 11 bases lay between the germline ends. The CDR3 length is 11 residues. As DNA, the CDR3 is TGTGCCAGCAGGGACGACGGTGAACTGTTTTTT. It yields the protein CASRDDGELFF.

The chain has TRBV24-1 and TRBJ2-7; 7 bases agree with TRBD1. The germline CDR1 and CDR2 sequences are KGHDR and SFDVKD. With 6 bases clipped from V and 2 bases from J, the junction kept 6 bases outside the gene matches. CDR3 length: 14 residues. The DNA for the CDR3 is TGTGCCACCAGTTCTTGGGACAGTCCCTACGAGCAGTACTTC. This gives the protein CATSSWDSPYEQYF.